Below, 5 T cell receptor beta chains from the same sample are listed, as sequenced in a study of human T cells and chemical hapten exposure. The time point: pre-sensitization, week 0. Indicated treatment: therapeutic diphenylcyclopropenone sensitization with weekly scalp DPC. A single record per CDR3 protein comes from TCRdb applying MiXCR to the RACE reads. The table has roughly 40,000 distinct CDR3 sequences, roughly an eighth seen once. Here the sequenced sample was whole blood, taken in connection with sensitization to the hapten diphenylcyclopropenone (DPC). The receptors stem from a woman in her thirties with alopecia areata. Some clones in this sample may be carry-over from other donors' samples.

This clonotype was counted many times. V and J are TRBV10-3 and TRBJ2-5; 7 nucleotides agree with TRBD1. The J segment lost 4 bases and the V segment lost 5 bases, leaving 7 bases of the junction unmatched. The CDR3 contains 14 residues. Germline CDR1 reads ENHRY; CDR2 reads SYGVKD. The CDR3 here is CAISQRGGGETQYF. The CDR3 DNA follows: TGTGCCATCAGTCAAAGAGGGGGCGGAGAGACCCAGTACTTC.

This clonotype was seen repeatedly, ten times or more. This chain joins TRBV12-3 or TRBV12-4 and TRBJ1-1, with TRBD1 matching 7 bases. The J segment lost 5 bases and the V segment lost 4 bases, leaving 4 bases of the junction unmatched. There are 13 residues in the CDR3. The CDR3, as DNA: TGTGCCAGCAGTTCCCAACAGGGGACTGAAGCTTTCTTT. Protein sequence: CASSSQQGTEAFF.

This clonotype appeared many times. V usage is TRBV11-2 and J usage is TRBJ2-5; the D gene is possibly TRBD2 (5 bases). The CDR3 totals 12 residues. The germline V gene has CDR1 SGHAT and CDR2 FQNNGV. V was trimmed by 5 bases and J by 8 bases, leaving 12 bases between them. CDR3 loop: CASSQERLTQYF. Written as DNA, the CDR3 is TGTGCCAGCAGCCAAGAGCGGCTCACCCAGTACTTC.

This clonotype was observed a few times. The chain has TRBV3-1 and TRBJ2-3; D is uncertain. The CDR3 has 13 amino acids. CDR1 is LGHDT, CDR2 YNNKEL, per germline (reference sequence). Trimming took 5 bases from V and 2 from J, leaving 8 bases between them. The CDR3 loop is CASSYGITDTQYF. The CDR3 nucleotides are TGTGCCAGCAGCTACGGAATCACAGATACGCAGTATTTT.

This clonotype has a count of ten or more. The V gene is TRBV18, the J gene TRBJ2-5; a possible D gene is TRBD1 (6 bases). CDR1 KGHSH and CDR2 LQKENI come from the germline V gene. Deletions cut 4 bases from V and 1 base from J, with 7 bases between. The CDR3 consists of 13 residues. The CDR3 coding sequence is TGTGCCAGCTCACGGGACATCCAAGAGACCCAGTACTTC. Protein sequence: CASSRDIQETQYF.